What follows is one T cell receptor beta chain and its context. The entry originates in a study of cytomegalovirus exposure and HLA in healthy donors. Vbeta (60) and Jbeta (13) primers were used in the PCR. The data were produced by immunoSEQ multiplex PCR, yet TCRdb's version contains in-frame clones alone and is incomplete. Seen here are around 170,000 clones, around 73% observed once, and the top ten hold 2.4%. Trimming shortened V by 1 base and J by 4 bases, and 11 bases separated the two germline ends. The germline CDR1 and CDR2 sequences are SGHDT and YYEEEE. The CDR3 covers 14 residues. Source material: PBMCs. The clonotype comes from a man aged 60 to 69 in good health and CMV-seronegative. V is TRBV5-6 and J is TRBJ2-5, with D perhaps matching TRBD1 (6 bases). The CDR3 protein is CASSLSGARETQYF. In nucleotides, the CDR3 is TGTGCCAGCAGCTTGTCAGGGGCGAGAGAGACCCAGTACTTC.